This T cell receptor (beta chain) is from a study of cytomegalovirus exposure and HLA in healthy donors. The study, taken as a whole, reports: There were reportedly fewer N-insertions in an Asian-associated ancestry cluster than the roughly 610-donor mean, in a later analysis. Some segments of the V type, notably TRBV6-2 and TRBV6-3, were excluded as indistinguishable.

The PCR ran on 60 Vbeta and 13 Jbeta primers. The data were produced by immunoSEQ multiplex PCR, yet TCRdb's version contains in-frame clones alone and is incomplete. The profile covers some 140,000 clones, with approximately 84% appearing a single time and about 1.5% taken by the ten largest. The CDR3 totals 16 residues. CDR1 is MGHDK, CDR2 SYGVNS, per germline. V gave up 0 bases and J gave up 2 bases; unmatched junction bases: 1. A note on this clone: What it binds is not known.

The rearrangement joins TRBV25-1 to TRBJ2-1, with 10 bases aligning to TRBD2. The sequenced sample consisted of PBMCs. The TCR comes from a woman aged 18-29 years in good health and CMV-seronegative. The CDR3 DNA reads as TGTGCCAGCAGTGAATACAGCGGGAGGGCCTACAATGAGCAGTTCTTC. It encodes CASSEYSGRAYNEQFF.